This T cell receptor (beta chain) was documented in a study of blood T cell repertoires in COVID-19. Whole-study context: Some COVID-19 samples were acute and others convalescent; all came from the United States, Italy and Spain.

Under the authors' procedure: Reference gene primer amplification gave nucleated cell count estimates. Generated by immunoSEQ multiplex PCR, the TCRdb table keeps only in-frame clones and is missing some. V and J calls and clone size are given by that table; D and trimming were obtained from the DNA. Altogether around 110,000 clones are present, roughly 79% being singletons, with the ten largest covering less than 9%. The TCR sequence derives from a man between 65 and 85 years old with active or convalescent COVID-19. Material: peripheral blood.

The CDR3 region has the DNA TGTGCCAGCAGCGTAGTGGGTAGCGGACTCACAGATACGCAGTATTTT. This encodes CASSVVGSGLTDTQYF. The chain combines TRBV9 with TRBJ2-3, with D tentatively TRBD2 (6 bases). The CDR3 loop spans 16 amino acids. Trimming shortened V by 0 bases and J by 2 bases, and 13 bases separated the two germline ends. From germline, CDR1 is SGDLS and CDR2 YYNGEE.